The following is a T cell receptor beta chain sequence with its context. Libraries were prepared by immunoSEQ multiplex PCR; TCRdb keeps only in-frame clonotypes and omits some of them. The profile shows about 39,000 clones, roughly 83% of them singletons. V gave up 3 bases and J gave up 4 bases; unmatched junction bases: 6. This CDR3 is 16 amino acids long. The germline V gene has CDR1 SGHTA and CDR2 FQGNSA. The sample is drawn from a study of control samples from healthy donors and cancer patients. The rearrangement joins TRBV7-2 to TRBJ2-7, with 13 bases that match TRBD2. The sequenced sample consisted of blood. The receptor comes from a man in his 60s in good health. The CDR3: CASSLAGTSGAYEQYF. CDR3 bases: TGTGCCAGCAGCTTGGCCGGGACTAGCGGGGCGTACGAGCAGTACTTC.